This TCR beta chain was sequenced during a study of OX40 agonist ivuxolimab in advanced cancers. Concerning the study at large: Ivuxolimab was an agonistic, fully human IgG2 monoclonal antibody directed against OX40 (CD134), a costimulatory receptor. Intravenous ivuxolimab was administered to patients every 2 weeks at six dose levels: 0.01, 0.1, 0.3, 1.5, 3 and 10 mg/kg. Of the approximately 53 patients in dose escalation, 19 had hepatocellular carcinoma, some 15 had melanoma, 9 had renal cell carcinoma and 9 had head and neck cancer. In the dose-escalation cohort, 82.7% of patients were male, and the mean age was approximately 64 years, with a range of roughly 23 to 85. Prior anti-PD-1, anti-PD-L1 or anti-CTLA-4 therapy was permitted, and approximately 40% of dose-escalation patients had received checkpoint inhibitors. Partial responses occurred in three dose-escalation patients: two with cutaneous melanoma and one with hepatocellular carcinoma. Peripheral TCRbeta sequencing was intended to test whether TCR sequence diversity was altered and clonal T-cell expansion was caused by ivuxolimab. The paper reports the monotherapy dose-escalation portion (N of about 51 patients) of the phase I ivuxolimab trial. The full study reports these points: The antigen specificity of the clonally expanded peripheral T cells was not determined. After ivuxolimab, expanded clones were on average more numerous among CD8+ T cells than among CD4+ T cells. Low levels of normalized T-cell clonal expansion were also seen in some patients who did not respond. In partial responders in the 0.1-3.0 mg/kg groups, normalized peripheral clonal expansion was found to be among the lowest, especially among CD8+ T cells. At doses from 0.1 to 3.0 mg/kg, clonal expansion was seen in both CD4+ and CD8+ blood T cells between baseline and week 6.

Genomic DNA was isolated from the sorted cells so that the TCRbeta CDR3 region could be sequenced. The immunoSEQ Assay was used to sequence the TCRbeta CDR3 regions. Drawn from immuneACCESS, this table holds only the in-frame rearrangements with V and J called that TCRdb kept. Clones are partly lost; checked studies trace under half to an unresolved V gene and leave the rest unexplained. The sample has approximately 80,000 clones on record, 89% of them singletons. The ten largest clones represent about 0.2% of the sample. As concerns this clone: Which antigen it targets is not known. There are no base qualities to consult, and no much larger clone falls within one base.

Patients with a history of autoimmune disease or receiving systemic immunosuppression were excluded from the trial. Peripheral blood for TCR sequencing was collected from all dose cohorts at baseline, on cycle 4 day 1, and on cycle 7 day 1. The samples were taken from a phase I, first-in-human, multicenter, open-label dose-escalation trial of ivuxolimab. Adults with locally advanced or metastatic melanoma, renal cell, hepatocellular, or head and neck squamous cell carcinoma were enrolled in the trial. Before TCR sequencing, CD4+ and CD8+ T cells were separately sorted from peripheral blood. The input for sequencing was CD4+ or CD8+ T cells sorted from blood, taken in a trial of the OX40 agonist ivuxolimab. This TCR came from an adult with an advanced solid tumor such as melanoma, head and neck, liver or kidney cancer.

In nucleotides, the sequence is TGTGCCAGCTCACCAGGGAGGAACACTGAAGCTTTCTTT. It translates to CASSPGRNTEAFF. The V and J genes are TRBV18 and TRBJ1-1; the D gene cannot be resolved reliably. CDR1 KGHSH and CDR2 LQKENI were looked up in the germline V gene. Taken from cysteine to phenylalanine, the CDR3 has 13 residues. The CDR3 DNA has 39 bases and is translated from base 1. V loses 2 bases, J loses 1 base, and the germline ends lie 5 bases apart.